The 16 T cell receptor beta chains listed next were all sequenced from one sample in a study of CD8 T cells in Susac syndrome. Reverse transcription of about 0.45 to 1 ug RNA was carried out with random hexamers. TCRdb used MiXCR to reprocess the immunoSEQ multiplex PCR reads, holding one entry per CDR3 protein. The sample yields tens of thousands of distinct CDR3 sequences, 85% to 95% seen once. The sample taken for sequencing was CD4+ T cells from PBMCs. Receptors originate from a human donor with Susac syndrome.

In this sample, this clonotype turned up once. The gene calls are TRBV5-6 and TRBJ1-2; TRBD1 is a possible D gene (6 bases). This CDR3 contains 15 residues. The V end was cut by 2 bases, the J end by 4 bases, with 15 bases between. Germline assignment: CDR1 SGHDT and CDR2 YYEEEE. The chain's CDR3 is CASSFRDNPSYGYTF. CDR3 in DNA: TGTGCCAGCAGCTTCCGGGACAACCCGTCCTATGGCTACACCTTC.

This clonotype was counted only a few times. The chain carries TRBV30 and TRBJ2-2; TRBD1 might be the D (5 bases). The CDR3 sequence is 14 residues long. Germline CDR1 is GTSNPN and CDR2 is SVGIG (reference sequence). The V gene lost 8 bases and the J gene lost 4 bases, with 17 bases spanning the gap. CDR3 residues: CATLLGVSTGELFF. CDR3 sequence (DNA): TGTGCCACTCTGCTAGGGGTGAGCACCGGGGAGCTGTTTTTT.

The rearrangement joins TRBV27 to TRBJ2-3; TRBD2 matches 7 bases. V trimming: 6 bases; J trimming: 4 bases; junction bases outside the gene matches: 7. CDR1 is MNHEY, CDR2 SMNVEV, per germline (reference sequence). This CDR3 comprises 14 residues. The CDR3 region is CASSTLGRADTQYF. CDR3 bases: TGTGCCAGCAGCACACTAGGGAGGGCAGATACGCAGTATTTT.

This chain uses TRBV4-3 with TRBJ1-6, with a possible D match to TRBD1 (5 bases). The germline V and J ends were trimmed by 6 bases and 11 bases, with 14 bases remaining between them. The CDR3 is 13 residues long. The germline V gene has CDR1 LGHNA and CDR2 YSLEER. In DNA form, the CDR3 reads TGCGCCAGCAGTCTCGGTGGGACTGCACCCCTCCACTTT. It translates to CASSLGGTAPLHF.

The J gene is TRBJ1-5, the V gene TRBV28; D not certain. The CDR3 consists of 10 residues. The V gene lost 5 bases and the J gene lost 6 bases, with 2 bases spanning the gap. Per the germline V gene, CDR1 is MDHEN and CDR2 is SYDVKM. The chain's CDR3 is CASSLQPQHF. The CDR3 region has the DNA TGTGCCAGCAGTCTTCAGCCCCAGCATTTT.

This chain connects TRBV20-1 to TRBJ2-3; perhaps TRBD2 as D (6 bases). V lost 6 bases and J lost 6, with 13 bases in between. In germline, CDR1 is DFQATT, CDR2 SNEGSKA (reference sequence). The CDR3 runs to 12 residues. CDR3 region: CSAGRAMDTQYF. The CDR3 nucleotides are TGCAGTGCCGGGAGAGCTATGGATACGCAGTATTTT.

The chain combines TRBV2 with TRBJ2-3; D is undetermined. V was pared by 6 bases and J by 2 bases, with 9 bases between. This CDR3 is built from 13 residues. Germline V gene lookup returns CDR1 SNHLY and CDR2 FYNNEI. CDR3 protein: CASRRGITDTQYF. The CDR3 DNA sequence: TGTGCCAGCAGGCGTGGGATCACAGATACGCAGTATTTT.

CDR3 loop: CASSQEISVTREQYF. The CDR3 region has the DNA TGCGCCAGCAGCCAAGAAATTTCGGTAACAAGGGAGCAGTACTTC. The genes are TRBV4-3 and TRBJ2-7; D is uncertain. This CDR3 spans 15 amino acids. V lost 0 bases and J 7 bases, leaving 16 bases between the germline ends. Germline CDR1 reads LGHNA; CDR2 reads YSLEER.

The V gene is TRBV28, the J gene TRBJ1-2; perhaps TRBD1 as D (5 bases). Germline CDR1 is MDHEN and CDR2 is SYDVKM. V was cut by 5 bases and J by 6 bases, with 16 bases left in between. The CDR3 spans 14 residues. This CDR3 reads CASSAQAGFDGYTF. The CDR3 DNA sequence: TGTGCCAGCAGTGCCCAGGCAGGGTTCGATGGCTACACCTTC.

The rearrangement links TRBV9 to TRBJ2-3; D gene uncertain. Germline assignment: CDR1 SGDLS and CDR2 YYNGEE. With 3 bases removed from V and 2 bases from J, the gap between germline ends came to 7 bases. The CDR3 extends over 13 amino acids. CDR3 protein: CASSDLLTDTQYF. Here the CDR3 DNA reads TGTGCCAGCAGCGATCTCCTCACAGATACGCAGTATTTT.

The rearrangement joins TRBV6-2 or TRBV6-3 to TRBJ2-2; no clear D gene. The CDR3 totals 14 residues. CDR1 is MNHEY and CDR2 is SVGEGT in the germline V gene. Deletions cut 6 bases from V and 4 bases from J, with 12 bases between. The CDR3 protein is CASSRPGSTGELFF. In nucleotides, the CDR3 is TGTGCCAGCAGCCGACCTGGAAGCACCGGGGAGCTGTTTTTT.

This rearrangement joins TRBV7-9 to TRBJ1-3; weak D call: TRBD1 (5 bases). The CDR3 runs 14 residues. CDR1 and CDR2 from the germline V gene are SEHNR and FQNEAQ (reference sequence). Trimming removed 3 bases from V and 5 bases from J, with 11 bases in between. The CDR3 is CASSFRDPRNTIYF. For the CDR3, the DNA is TGTGCCAGCAGCTTCAGGGATCCGAGAAACACCATATATTTT.

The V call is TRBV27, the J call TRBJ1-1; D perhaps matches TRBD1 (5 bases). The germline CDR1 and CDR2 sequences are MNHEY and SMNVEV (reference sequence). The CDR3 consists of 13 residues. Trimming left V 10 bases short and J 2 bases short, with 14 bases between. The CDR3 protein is CATQKGPNTEAFF. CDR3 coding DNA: TGTGCCACCCAAAAGGGACCAAACACTGAAGCTTTCTTT.

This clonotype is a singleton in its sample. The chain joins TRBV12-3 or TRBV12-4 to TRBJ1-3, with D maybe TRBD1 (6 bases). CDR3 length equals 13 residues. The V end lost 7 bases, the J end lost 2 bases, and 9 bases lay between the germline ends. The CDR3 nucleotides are TGTGCCAGCAACCCAGGGGCTGGAAACACCATATATTTT. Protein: CASNPGAGNTIYF.

DNA for the CDR3: TGTGCCAGCAGTTACGCGGGTGATACGCAGTATTTT. This codes for CASSYAGDTQYF. The chain carries TRBV6-6 and TRBJ2-3; D possibly corresponds to TRBD2 (5 bases). Trimming stripped 2 bases from V and 6 bases from J, with 6 bases between. CDR3 size: 12 residues. Germline CDR1 is MNHNY and CDR2 is SVGAGI (reference sequence).

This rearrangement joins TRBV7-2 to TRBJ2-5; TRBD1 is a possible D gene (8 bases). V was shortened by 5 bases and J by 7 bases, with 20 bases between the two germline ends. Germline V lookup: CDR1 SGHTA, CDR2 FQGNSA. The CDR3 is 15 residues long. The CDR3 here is CASSLIPGGGGTQYF. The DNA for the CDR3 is TGTGCCAGCAGCCTTATCCCAGGGGGCGGGGGGACCCAGTACTTC.